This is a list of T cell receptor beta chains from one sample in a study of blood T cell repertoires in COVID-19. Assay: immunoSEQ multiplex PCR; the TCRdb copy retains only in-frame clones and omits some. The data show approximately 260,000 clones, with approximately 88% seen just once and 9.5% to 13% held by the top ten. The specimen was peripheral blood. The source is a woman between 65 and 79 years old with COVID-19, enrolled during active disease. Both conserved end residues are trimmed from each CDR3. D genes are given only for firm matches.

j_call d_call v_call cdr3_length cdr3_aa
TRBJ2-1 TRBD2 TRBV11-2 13 ASSSGLAGGNEQF
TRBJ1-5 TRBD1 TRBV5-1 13 ASSLGDRGPEPQH
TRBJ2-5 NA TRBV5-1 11 ASSIPYQETQY
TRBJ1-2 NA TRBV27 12 ASSLRRQNYGYT
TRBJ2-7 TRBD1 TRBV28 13 ASSSGGQVSYEQY
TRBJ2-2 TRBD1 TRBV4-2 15 ASSQTRTGGITGELF
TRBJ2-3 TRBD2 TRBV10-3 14 AIGPRETSGSDTQY
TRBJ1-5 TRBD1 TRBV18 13 ASSTGQGGNQPQH
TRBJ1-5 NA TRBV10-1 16 ASSEWAGGEIGNQPQH
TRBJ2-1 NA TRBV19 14 ASSSPVGALYNEQF
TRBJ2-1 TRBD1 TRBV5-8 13 ASSLDGQDYNEQF
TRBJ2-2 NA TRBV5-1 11 ASGDLTAGELF
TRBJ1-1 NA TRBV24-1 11 ATSRGLNTEAF
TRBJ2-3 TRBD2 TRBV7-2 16 ASSLAALAGGGGGSQY
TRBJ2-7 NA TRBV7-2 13 ASSLEGLSSYEQY
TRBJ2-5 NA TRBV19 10 ASSILGETQY
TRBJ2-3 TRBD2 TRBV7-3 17 ASSLDPVAGERGTDTQY
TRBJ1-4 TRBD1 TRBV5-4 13 ASSRGQGGSEKLF
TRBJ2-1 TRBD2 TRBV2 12 ASAWLAGVNEQF
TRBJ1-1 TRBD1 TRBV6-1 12 ASRKTGENTEAF
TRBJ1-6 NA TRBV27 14 ASSAQGSGYNSPLH
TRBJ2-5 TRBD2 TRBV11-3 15 ASSLFAALAGQETQY
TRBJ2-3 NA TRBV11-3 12 ASSSRQGTDTQY
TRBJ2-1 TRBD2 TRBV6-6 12 ASRSGTTYNEQF
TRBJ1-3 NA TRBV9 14 ASSVMDGSTGNTIY
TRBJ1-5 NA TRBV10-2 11 ASSGALNQPQH
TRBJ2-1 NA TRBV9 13 ASSQGPSSYNEQF
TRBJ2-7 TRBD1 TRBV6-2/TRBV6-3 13 ASSKPGQGMGEQY
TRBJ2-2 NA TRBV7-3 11 ASSQTNTGELF
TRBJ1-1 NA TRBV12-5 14 ASGFYLILGFAEAF
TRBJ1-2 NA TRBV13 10 ASSLGQVSYT
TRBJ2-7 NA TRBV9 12 ASSVEAGLYEQY
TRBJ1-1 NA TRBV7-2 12 ASGKTGTNTEAF
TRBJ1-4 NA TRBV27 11 ASSSLGAEKLF
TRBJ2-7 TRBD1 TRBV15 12 ATSLGTGEREQY